The 20 T cell receptor beta chains below come from one sample, sequenced in a study of blood T cell repertoires in COVID-19 (dated by TCRdb to the early 2020s). Library creation used the immunoSEQ multiplex PCR assay. TCRdb mirrors the immuneACCESS table, restricted to in-frame sequences. Some clones are absent from its copies; in checked studies, under half trace to an unresolved V gene, and the reason for the others is unknown. A total of around 200,000 clones appear in this sample, about 83% of them only once. The top ten constitute 2.5% to 3.5% of the sample. Material for sequencing was peripheral blood. All receptors derive from a man aged 45-60 years with active or convalescent COVID-19.

This clone was observed a few times. This chain connects TRBV5-6 to TRBJ1-1; 9 nucleotides align to TRBD1. V lost 6 bases to trimming and J lost 5 bases; unmatched junction nucleotides: 5. Germline V lookup: CDR1 SGHDT, CDR2 YYEEEE. This CDR3 is 13 amino acids long. CDR3 coding DNA: TGTGCCAGCAAGGGACAGGGCCGGACTGAAGCTTTCTTT. This sequence encodes CASKGQGRTEAFF.

This chain links TRBV11-2 with TRBJ1-2, with 8 bases identical to TRBD1. Germline V gene sequence: CDR1 SGHAT, CDR2 FQNNGV. V trimming: 0 bases; J trimming: 8 bases; junction bases outside the gene matches: 8. The CDR3 is made up of 15 amino acids. Written as DNA, the CDR3 is TGTGCCAGCAGCTTAGATGGGACAGGCCTGCGGGGCTACACCTTC. Translated: CASSLDGTGLRGYTF. The whole variable domain, filled in from reference TRBV11-2 and TRBJ1-2, reads EAGVAQSPRYKIIEKRQSVAFWCNPISGHATLYWYQQILGQGPKLLIQFQNNGVVDDSQLPKDRFSAERLKGVDSTLKIQPAKLEDSAVYLCASSLDGTGLRGYTFGSGTRLTVV.

The chain links TRBV3-1 (or the pseudogene TRBV3-2) to TRBJ2-6; D call uncertain. The CDR3 extends over 14 amino acids. With 4 bases removed from V and 1 base from J, the gap between germline ends came to 5 bases. Germline CDR1 is LGHDT and CDR2 is YNNKEL (reference sequence). CDR3 region: CASSLNSGANVLTF. CDR3 coding DNA: TGTGCCAGCAGCCTAAATTCTGGGGCCAACGTCCTGACTTTC.

The J gene is TRBJ1-2, the V gene TRBV6-5, with 7 bases fitting TRBD1. The germline V gene has CDR1 MNHEY and CDR2 SVGAGI. Unmatched junction bases numbered 11, after V lost 2 bases and J lost 8 bases. The CDR3 contains 15 residues. CDR3 DNA: TGTGCCAGCAGTTACCGACCTCAGGGGGGCCGGGGCTACACCTTC. Amino acid sequence: CASSYRPQGGRGYTF.

The rearrangement uses TRBV10-3 and TRBJ1-1, with 10 bases matching TRBD1. J lost 1 base, V lost 10 bases, and 15 bases had no gene match. CDR1 and CDR2 (germline): ENHRY, SYGVKD. The CDR3 contains 17 residues. Here the CDR3 reads CATRDRGRGEPNTEAFF. The CDR3 bases are TGTGCCACCCGAGACAGGGGGCGAGGAGAGCCGAACACTGAAGCTTTCTTT.

V is TRBV29-1 and J is TRBJ1-2, with TRBD1 identical over 9 bases. Germline values: CDR1 SQVTM, CDR2 ANQGSEA. Trimming cost V 7 bases and J 6 bases; bases outside gene matches: 9. The CDR3 contains 13 residues. CDR3 amino acids: CSARRDRVDGYTF. CDR3 bases: TGCAGCGCCCGCCGGGACAGGGTTGATGGCTACACCTTC.

V usage is TRBV24-1 and J usage is TRBJ1-1, with a possible D match to TRBD1 (5 bases). V was cut by 0 bases and J by 3 bases, with 7 bases left in between. Germline CDR1 and CDR2: KGHDR and SFDVKD. The CDR3 covers 14 residues. Here the CDR3 reads CATSDLRGDTEAFF. The CDR3 DNA reads TGTGCCACCAGTGATTTGCGGGGGGACACTGAAGCTTTCTTT.

This clone was counted between two and nine times. The chain has TRBV30 and TRBJ1-2, with D unclear. This CDR3 is 13 amino acids long. V lost 0 bases and J lost 4, with 9 bases in between. Germline V gene sequence: CDR1 GTSNPN, CDR2 SVGIG (reference sequence). CDR3 DNA: TGTGCCTGGAGTGTAGACCAGGTCTATGGCTACACCTTC. Protein product: CAWSVDQVYGYTF.

The chain uses TRBV9 and TRBJ2-7, with 10 nucleotides matching TRBD2. The CDR3 sequence is 16 residues long. With 0 bases clipped from V and 4 bases from J, the junction kept 7 bases outside the gene matches. CDR1 is SGDLS, CDR2 YYNGEE, per germline. CDR3 nucleotide sequence: TGTGCCAGCAGCGTAGGTCTAGCGGGAGAGTCTTACGAGCAGTACTTC. Protein: CASSVGLAGESYEQYF.

This clone was detected once. The V gene is TRBV5-4, the J gene TRBJ2-1; D is uncertain. Trimming shortened V by 4 bases and J by 0 bases, and 17 bases separated the two germline ends. Germline CDR1 SGHNT, CDR2 YYREEE (reference sequence). CDR3 size: 17 residues. DNA for the CDR3: TGTGCCAGCAGCGCTGCGGTGACTGCCCTCTCCTACAATGAGCAGTTCTTC. Protein product: CASSAAVTALSYNEQFF. Supplemented by reference TRBV5-4 and TRBJ2-1, the full variable domain reads ETGVTQSPTHLIKTRGQQVTLRCSSQSGHNTVSWYQQALGQGPQFIFQYYREEENGRGNFPPRFSGLQFPNYSSELNVNALELDDSALYLCASSAAVTALSYNEQFFGPGTRLTVL.

The chain employs TRBV25-1 and TRBJ1-4; TRBD1 might be the D (5 bases). The CDR3 spans 16 residues. V lost 6 bases to trimming and J lost 7 bases, with 21 bases between them. CDR1 and CDR2 (germline): MGHDK, SYGVNS. DNA for the CDR3: TGTGCCAGCAGACCCCCGTCGGGACTCGCAGGTGAAAAACTGTTTTTT. This gives the protein CASRPPSGLAGEKLFF. The whole variable domain, remainder taken from reference TRBV25-1 and TRBJ1-4, is EADIYQTPRYLVIGTGKKITLECSQTMGHDKMYWYQQDPGMELHLIHYSYGVNSTEKGDLSSESTVSRIRTEHFPLTLESARPSHTSQYLCASRPPSGLAGEKLFFGSGTQLSVL.

This chain uses TRBV6-5 with TRBJ1-1; D might be TRBD1 (6 bases). Germline CDR1 reads MNHEY; CDR2 reads SVGAGI. The CDR3 covers 14 residues. V lost 8 bases, J lost 1 base, and 14 bases lay in between. DNA for the CDR3: TGTGCCAGCGCCTCAGGGGCCCAGAACACTGAAGCTTTCTTT. It encodes CASASGAQNTEAFF.

The chain couples TRBV7-2 to TRBJ1-2; the match to TRBD1 covers 9 bases. The trim removed 4 bases at V and 4 bases at J, leaving 4 bases unmatched. Germline CDR1 reads SGHTA; CDR2 reads FQGNSA. This CDR3 comprises 14 residues. CDR3 residues: CASSSTGGPYGYTF. CDR3 bases: TGTGCCAGCAGCTCGACAGGGGGGCCCTATGGCTACACCTTC.

This chain links TRBV11-2 with TRBJ2-1, with a tentative D call TRBD2 (5 bases). The V gene's germline CDR1 is SGHAT and CDR2 FQNNGV. Between the trimmed V and J ends, which lost 2 bases and 6 bases, there was a span of 14 bases. This CDR3 has 15 amino acids. This CDR3 reads CASSLTGGGLNEQFF. The CDR3 DNA follows: TGTGCCAGCAGCTTAACCGGCGGCGGGCTCAATGAGCAGTTCTTC.

The chain carries TRBV20-1 and TRBJ2-3, with D possibly being TRBD2 (5 bases). There are 11 residues in the CDR3. CDR1 and CDR2 from the germline V gene are DFQATT and SNEGSKA (reference sequence). The V gene lost 6 bases and the J gene lost 6 bases, with 10 bases spanning the gap. For the CDR3, the DNA is TGCAGTGCCCCGAGGGCGGATACGCAGTATTTT. Protein sequence: CSAPRADTQYF.

This chain connects TRBV5-8 to TRBJ2-3; unclear D gene. Germline assignment: CDR1 SGHTS and CDR2 YDEGEE. The CDR3 contains 14 residues. V dropped 4 bases and J dropped 2 bases, with 11 bases sitting between them. The CDR3 here is CASSLRSFTDTQYF. The CDR3 DNA follows: TGTGCCAGCAGCCTCCGGTCATTCACAGATACGCAGTATTTT. Full variable domain (remainder filled in from reference TRBV5-8 and TRBJ2-3): EAGVTQSPTHLIKTRGQQATLRCSPISGHTSVYWYQQALGLGLQFLLWYDEGEERNRGNFPPRFSGRQFPNYSSELNVNALELEDSALYLCASSLRSFTDTQYFGPGTRLTVL.

The V and J genes are TRBV28 and TRBJ2-5; tentatively, D is TRBD1 (6 bases). This CDR3 has 15 amino acids. Trimming took 3 bases from V and 0 from J, leaving 11 bases between them. Germline CDR1 is MDHEN and CDR2 is SYDVKM. The CDR3 sequence: CASSFGTSYQETQYF. The CDR3 coding sequence is TGTGCCAGCAGTTTTGGGACATCCTACCAAGAGACCCAGTACTTC. The full variable domain, with the rest looked up from reference TRBV28 and TRBJ2-5, is DVKVTQSSRYLVKRTGEKVFLECVQDMDHENMFWYRQDPGLGLRLIYFSYDVKMKEKGDIPEGYSVSREKKERFSLILESASTNQTSMYLCASSFGTSYQETQYFGPGTRLLVL.

V usage is TRBV5-1 and J usage is TRBJ2-2; possible D gene TRBD2, 5 bases. The CDR3 consists of 16 residues. The germline gives CDR1 SGHRS, CDR2 YFSETQ. Trimming left V 0 bases short and J 9 bases short, with 18 bases between. The CDR3 sequence is CASSLEPNRAGRELFF. The DNA for the CDR3 is TGCGCCAGCAGCTTGGAACCCAACCGGGCCGGGAGGGAGCTGTTTTTT.

The CDR3 DNA reads TGTGCCAGCACCCAATCCGGGACTCCGGAATCCTACAATGAGCAGTTCTTC. Protein sequence: CASTQSGTPESYNEQFF. The chain couples TRBV28 to TRBJ2-1; a possible D gene is TRBD2 (6 bases). The CDR3 is 17 residues long. Germline loops: CDR1 MDHEN, CDR2 SYDVKM. V shed 7 bases and J shed 1 base, with 20 bases lying between them.

There are a few counts of this clone. The genes are TRBV25-1 and TRBJ2-2; D perhaps matches TRBD2 (5 bases). V shed 1 base and J shed 5 bases, with 14 bases lying between them. The germline gives CDR1 MGHDK, CDR2 SYGVNS. The CDR3 is 16 residues long. The CDR3 reads CASSESSRGLTGELFF. In nucleotides, the CDR3 is TGTGCCAGCAGTGAATCTTCACGGGGATTAACCGGGGAGCTGTTTTTT.